This TCR beta chain derives from a study of T cells in Graves' hyperthyroidism and ophthalmopathy. No ophthalmopathy progression within 18 months constituted stable Graves' hyperthyroidism. The CDR3 contains 15 residues. Trimming cost V 2 bases and J 6 bases; bases outside gene matches: 7. The germline CDR1 and CDR2 sequences are SGDLS and YYNGEE. TCR beta CDR3 regions were amplified from RNA. An initial round of RT-PCR targeting the TCR CDR3 relied on the HTBI primer set. TCRdb re-called the multiplex PCR reads with MiXCR, one entry per CDR3 protein. The sample shows fewer than 350,000 distinct CDR3 sequences, 15% to 20% of them seen only once.

The sequencing input was blood. The receptor was derived from a woman between 45 and 60 years old with Graves' hyperthyroidism. The V gene is TRBV9, the J gene TRBJ1-2; 10 bases are a match to TRBD1. Written as DNA, the CDR3 is TGTGCCAGCAGCGTCGAACCGGGACAGGGGAATGGCTACACCTTC. It yields the protein CASSVEPGQGNGYTF.